In this sample, the clone carrying this T cell receptor beta chain is medium-sized. Its antigen remains unidentified. CD4+CD45RO+CD25- cells were isolated as memory CD4+ T cells. V was clipped by 5 bases and J by 5 bases, with 13 bases between them. Germline lookup yields CDR1 MNHEY and CDR2 SVGAGI. The CDR3 consists of 13 residues. Constant-region reverse primers amplified full-length variable regions, followed by semi-nested Nested Universal Primer A PCR. TCRdb called the 5' RACE reads again in MiXCR, with one record for every CDR3 protein. The table has tens of thousands of distinct CDR3 sequences, about 28% seen once. Whole-study results and caveats: Tumor memory CD4+ T cell TCR gene usage was found to cluster with blood and lymph node memory CD4+ cells and with lymph node naive CD4+ cells. Tumor Tregs overlapped most with tumor, then blood, naive CD4+ cells.

Input material: tumor-infiltrating memory CD4+ T cells sorted from the breast tumor. This sample's subset: memory CD4+ T cells, CD4+CD45RO+CD25-. The TCR originated in a female donor with breast cancer. The chain carries TRBV6-5 and TRBJ2-7; perhaps D is TRBD1 or TRBD2 (5 bases each). As DNA, the CDR3 is TGTGCCAGCAGTCCCCCCGGGGCGGACGAGCAGTACTTC. Its translation: CASSPPGADEQYF.